These 4 T cell receptor beta chains came from one sample sequenced in a study of T cell responses to AZD1222 COVID-19 vaccine. The repertoire was sequenced with immunoSEQ multiplex PCR; TCRdb's copy has only in-frame clones and lacks some. The sample comprises around 130,000 clones, roughly 84% of which are singletons, and approximately 12% rests with the top ten. The specimen was peripheral blood, collected on day 0 of AZD1222 vaccination. Receptors originate from an adult in good health.

The chain is built from TRBV5-1 and TRBJ2-3; D perhaps matches TRBD2 (6 bases). Trimming left V 0 bases short and J 2 bases short, with 10 bases between. The CDR3 extends over 15 amino acids. Germline V gives CDR1 SGHRS, CDR2 YFSETQ. CDR3 DNA: TGCGCCAGCAGCTTGGTCGGGAGAACCACAGATACGCAGTATTTT. Translation gives CASSLVGRTTDTQYF.

The chain carries TRBV27 and TRBJ2-7; D unclear. CDR3 length: 14 amino acids. The V end lost 0 bases, the J end lost 1 base, and 7 bases lay between the germline ends. CDR1 and CDR2 from the germline V gene are MNHEY and SMNVEV (reference sequence). Here the CDR3 DNA reads TGTGCCAGCAGTTTATCGAGGCAGTCCTACGAGCAGTACTTC. It translates to CASSLSRQSYEQYF.

CDR3 coding DNA: TGCGCCAGCAGCTGGGCCGCAGGGGGAATAGATACGCAGTATTTT. Protein product: CASSWAAGGIDTQYF. The J gene is TRBJ2-3, the V gene TRBV5-1, with TRBD1 matching 7 bases. This CDR3 is 15 amino acids long. V was clipped by 3 bases and J by 5 bases; unmatched bases: 9. Germline V CDR1 and CDR2: SGHRS, YFSETQ. The whole variable domain, filled in from reference TRBV5-1 and TRBJ2-3, reads KAGVTQTPRYLIKTRGQQVTLSCSPISGHRSVSWYQQTPGQGLQFLFEYFSETQRNKGNFPGRFSGRQFSNSRSEMNVSTLELGDSALYLCASSWAAGGIDTQYFGPGTRLTVL.

The J gene is TRBJ1-6, the V gene TRBV4-1; D ambiguous. There are 16 residues in the CDR3. Between the trimmed V and J ends, which lost 3 bases and 1 base, there was a span of 10 bases. CDR1 is MGHRA, CDR2 YSYEKL, per germline. CDR3 amino acids: CASSQDRASYNSPLHF. CDR3 coding DNA: TGCGCCAGCAGCCAGGACCGGGCTTCCTATAATTCACCCCTCCACTTT.